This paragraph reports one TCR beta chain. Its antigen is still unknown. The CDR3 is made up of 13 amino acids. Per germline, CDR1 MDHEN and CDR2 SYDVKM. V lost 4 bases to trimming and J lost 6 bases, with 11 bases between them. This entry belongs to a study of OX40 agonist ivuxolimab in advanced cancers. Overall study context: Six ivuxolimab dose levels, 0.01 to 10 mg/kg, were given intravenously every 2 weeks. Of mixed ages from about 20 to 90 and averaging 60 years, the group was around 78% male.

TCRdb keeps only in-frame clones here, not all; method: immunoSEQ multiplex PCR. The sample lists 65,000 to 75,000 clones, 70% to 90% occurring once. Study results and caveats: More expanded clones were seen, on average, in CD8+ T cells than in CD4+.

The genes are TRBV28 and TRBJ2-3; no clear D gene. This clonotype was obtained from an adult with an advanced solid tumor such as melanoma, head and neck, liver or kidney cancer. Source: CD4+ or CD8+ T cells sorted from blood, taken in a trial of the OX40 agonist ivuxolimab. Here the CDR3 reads CASSSFNGDTQYF. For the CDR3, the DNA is TGTGCCAGCAGTTCCTTTAATGGGGATACGCAGTATTTT.